Shown below are 14 T cell receptor beta chains from a single sample sequenced in a study of cytomegalovirus exposure and HLA in healthy donors. PCR employed 60 Vbeta and 13 Jbeta primers. Sequenced by immunoSEQ multiplex PCR; TCRdb stores in-frame clones only, minus some. Of 200,000 to 250,000 clones listed, approximately 87% are singletons. What was sequenced was PBMCs. The receptor set was obtained from a human donor in good health.

Notes on this clone: Other DNA sequences in the sample encode the same CDR3. V is TRBV6-6 and J is TRBJ1-3; no definite D call. The CDR3 extends over 13 amino acids. The V end was cut by 6 bases, the J end by 0 bases, with 6 bases between. Per germline, CDR1 MNHNY and CDR2 SVGAGI (reference sequence). CDR3 amino acids: CASRESSGNTIYF. CDR3 DNA sequence: TGTGCCAGCAGGGAGAGCTCTGGAAACACCATATATTTT.

This clone occurred a few times. The V gene is TRBV2, the J gene TRBJ1-1, with unresolved D. V was clipped by 6 bases and J by 4 bases, with 15 bases between them. Germline V gives CDR1 SNHLY, CDR2 FYNNEI. The length of the CDR3 is 14 residues. CDR3 loop: CASSLYQFSTEAFF. For the CDR3, the DNA is TGTGCCAGCAGCCTCTACCAATTCTCCACTGAAGCTTTCTTT.

The chain has TRBV4-1 and TRBJ2-3; possible D gene TRBD2, 5 bases. Germline V gives CDR1 MGHRA, CDR2 YSYEKL. This CDR3 has 13 amino acids. V was trimmed by 2 bases and J by 4 bases, leaving 7 bases between them. CDR3 coding DNA: TGCGCCAGCAGCCAACCGGGGTCAGATACGCAGTATTTT. Translating it yields CASSQPGSDTQYF.

This clone was detected once. The junction differs from germline at one of its ends, possibly a read error. The chain couples TRBV7-9 to TRBJ2-7, with D maybe TRBD2 (7 bases). Germline V gives CDR1 SEHNR, CDR2 FQNEAQ (reference sequence). The CDR3 covers 16 residues. DNA for the CDR3: TGTTCCAGCAGCTCAACTTCGGGGAGGGGGTCCTACGAGCAGTACTTC. Its protein is CSSSSTSGRGSYEQYF.

This chain links TRBV5-4 with TRBJ2-3; 12 bases align to TRBD1. Germline V lookup: CDR1 SGHNT, CDR2 YYREEE (reference sequence). The length of the CDR3 is 15 residues. J lost 4 bases, V lost 4 bases, and 4 bases had no gene match. In DNA, the CDR3 is TGTGCCAGCAGCACGGGACAGGGGGCGTCAGATACGCAGTATTTT. Translation gives CASSTGQGASDTQYF.

V gene TRBV10-3 combines with J gene TRBJ2-7; TRBD2 might be the D (5 bases). The CDR3 sequence is 14 residues long. Germline lookup yields CDR1 ENHRY and CDR2 SYGVKD. V shed 4 bases and J shed 1 base, with 11 bases lying between them. For the CDR3, the DNA is TGTGCCATCAGTGGAGGGTCAGCTTCCTACGAGCAGTACTTC. It yields the protein CAISGGSASYEQYF.

The chain uses TRBV7-2 and TRBJ2-4; TRBD2 agrees at 9 bases. The CDR3 is 16 residues long. Trimming cost V 0 bases and J 8 bases; bases outside gene matches: 8. Germline values: CDR1 SGHTA, CDR2 FQGNSA. The CDR3 reads CASSLAAAGGWDIQYF. The CDR3 nucleotides read TGTGCCAGCAGCTTAGCGGCAGCGGGAGGATGGGACATTCAGTACTTC.

V usage is TRBV7-2 and J usage is TRBJ2-7; 8 bases are a match to TRBD1. Germline V gene sequence: CDR1 SGHTA, CDR2 FQGNSA. CDR3 length: 14 amino acids. The V segment lost 1 base and the J segment 2 bases; nucleotides outside the gene matches: 1. The CDR3 loop is CASSLGQGTYEQYF. The CDR3 DNA follows: TGTGCCAGCAGCTTAGGACAGGGGACCTACGAGCAGTACTTC. Using reference TRBV7-2 and TRBJ2-7 for the parts outside the CDR3, the full variable domain is GAGVSQSPSNKVTEKGKDVELRCDPISGHTALYWYRQSLGQGLEFLIYFQGNSAPDKSGLPSDRFSAERTGGSVSTLTIQRTQQEDSAVYLCASSLGQGTYEQYFGPGTRLTVT.

This clone was detected a few times. The junction departs from the called germline gene at one end, perhaps through a read error. The chain employs TRBV7-7 and TRBJ2-7, with TRBD1 identical over 12 bases. CDR3 length equals 19 residues. Germline assignment: CDR1 SSHAT and CDR2 FNYEAQ (reference sequence). The CDR3 region is CASSKTLRSPGQGADEQYF. The CDR3 DNA sequence: TGTGCTAGCAGCAAAACGCTTAGAAGTCCGGGACAGGGGGCCGACGAGCAGTACTTC. Full variable domain (missing parts from reference TRBV7-7 and TRBJ2-7): GAGVSQSPRYKVTKRGQDVTLRCDPISSHATLYWYQQALGQGPEFLTYFNYEAQPDKSGLPSDRFSAERPEGSISTLTIQRTEQRDSAMYRCASSKTLRSPGQGADEQYFGPGTRLTVT.

The chain links TRBV2 to TRBJ2-1; D might be TRBD2 (6 bases). The length of the CDR3 is 9 residues. CDR1 and CDR2 (germline): SNHLY, FYNNEI. The CDR3 protein is CVLGLEQFF. DNA of the CDR3: TGTGTTCTGGGACTCGAGCAGTTCTTC.

The J gene is TRBJ2-4, the V gene TRBV6-1; D is undetermined. V was trimmed by 7 bases and J by 0 bases, leaving 10 bases between them. The CDR3 runs to 14 residues. The germline V gene has CDR1 MNHNS and CDR2 SASEGT. The CDR3 here is CASISRLAKNIQYF. CDR3 coding DNA: TGTGCCAGCATCTCCAGGCTAGCCAAAAACATTCAGTACTTC.

This rearrangement joins TRBV28 to TRBJ1-5; 9 bases fit TRBD1. The CDR3 loop spans 15 amino acids. Unmatched junction bases numbered 5, after V lost 5 bases and J lost 3 bases. Germline V gene data show CDR1 as MDHEN and CDR2 as SYDVKM. CDR3 bases: TGTGCCAGCAGTCCTGGACAGGGGAACAATCAGCCCCAGCATTTT. Protein sequence: CASSPGQGNNQPQHF.

The chain employs TRBV2 and TRBJ2-3; no reliable D call. Trimming took off 7 bases at V and 5 bases at J, with 7 bases between the two ends. The germline CDR1 and CDR2 sequences are SNHLY and FYNNEI. The CDR3 covers 11 residues. The CDR3 sequence: CASTARDTQYF. CDR3 bases: TGTGCCAGCACCGCCAGAGATACGCAGTATTTT.

This clone was detected a few times. V usage is TRBV4-3 and J usage is TRBJ2-7, with D possibly TRBD1 on 5 matching bases. CDR1 is LGHNA, CDR2 YSLEER, per germline. V lost 0 bases and J lost 4, with 13 bases in between. There are 15 residues in the CDR3. CDR3 residues: CASSQEQAGIYEQYF. CDR3 DNA sequence: TGCGCCAGCAGCCAAGAGCAGGCAGGGATTTACGAGCAGTACTTC.